At least ten counts were recorded for the clone carrying this T cell receptor beta chain. As yet, its antigen is unknown. Amplified material comprised TCR beta CDR3 regions derived from RNA transcripts. In the first round, RT-PCR was carried out with HTBI primers, and a multiplex PCR formed the second round. TCRdb recomputed calls from the multiplex PCR reads with MiXCR, one row per CDR3 protein. The sample lists roughly 300,000 distinct CDR3 sequences, roughly a sixth occurring once. This sample is drawn from a study of Graves' ophthalmopathy and Graves' hyperthyroidism. The V gene end was trimmed by 5 bases and the J gene end by 9 bases; junction bases not matched to a gene: 12. Germline V gene data show CDR1 as MNHEY and CDR2 as SVGAGI. The CDR3 is made up of 15 amino acids. Study-level findings and limits: Most thyroid clonotypes expanded beyond 0.001 frequency were also found in blood.

J is TRBJ2-7 and V is TRBV6-5, with 11 positions matching TRBD2. Sequenced sample: peripheral blood. This TCR derives from an adult man with Graves' ophthalmopathy. The CDR3 sequence is CASSRGLAEASGQYF. CDR3 nucleotide sequence: TGTGCCAGCAGTCGGGGACTAGCGGAGGCGTCGGGGCAGTACTTC.